The next 27 T cell receptor beta chains were all read from a single sample in a study of early T cells in non-severe SARS-CoV-2 infection (dated by TCRdb to the early 2020s). Library generation was performed with 5' RACE. The sequencer was a NextSeq 500. Using fastp at Q25 and MiXCR, TCRdb reprocessed the public reads and kept productive beta chains. For every CDR3 protein sequence, its rows merge into one entry that carries the most common genes and DNA. Present in this sample are about 33,000 distinct CDR3 sequences, approximately 7% of which were seen just once. The ten largest clones take up about 4% of the sample. Specimen: whole blood. The origin of the receptors is an adult who was a healthcare worker with PCR-confirmed SARS-CoV-2 infection or an uninfected control (not recorded which).

This clonotype was seen ten or more times. The chain carries TRBV9 and TRBJ2-2; D tentatively reads TRBD1 or TRBD2 (5 bases each). Germline CDR1 SGDLS, CDR2 YYNGEE. V lost 1 base and J 3 bases, leaving 16 bases between the germline ends. The CDR3 sequence is 17 residues long. The CDR3 is CASSVMGPLDYTGELFF. CDR3 nucleotide sequence: TGTGCCAGCAGCGTAATGGGACCCCTGGATTACACCGGGGAGCTGTTTTTT. Complete variable domain (other parts from reference TRBV9 and TRBJ2-2): DSGVTQTPKHLITATGQRVTLRCSPRSGDLSVYWYQQSLDQGLQFLIQYYNGEERAKGNILERFSAQQFPDLHSELNLSSLELGDSALYFCASSVMGPLDYTGELFFGEGSRLTVL.

Many counts were recorded for this clonotype. The chain uses TRBV20-1 and TRBJ1-6; D gene uncertain. Germline assignment: CDR1 DFQATT and CDR2 SNEGSKA (reference sequence). CDR3 length equals 13 residues. Trimming removed 1 base at V and 3 bases at J, with 4 bases between. CDR3 protein: CSARASYNSPLHF. The CDR3 DNA reads as TGCAGTGCTAGAGCCAGCTATAATTCACCCCTCCACTTT.

This clonotype was observed a handful of times. V usage is TRBV27 and J usage is TRBJ2-7, with TRBD1 as a possible D gene (5 bases). Germline CDR1 and CDR2: MNHEY and SMNVEV (reference sequence). The CDR3 covers 13 residues. V was cut by 2 bases and J by 3 bases, with 8 bases left in between. This CDR3 reads CASSLQGHYEQYF. The CDR3 DNA is TGTGCCAGCAGTTTACAGGGCCACTACGAGCAGTACTTC.

The gene calls are TRBV7-8 and TRBJ2-7; a possible D gene is TRBD1 (5 bases). Trimming pared 3 bases from V and 0 bases from J, leaving 12 bases between. Germline CDR1 reads SGHVS; CDR2 reads FQNEAQ. CDR3 length: 15 residues. The CDR3 DNA reads TGTGCCAGCAGCTTTACCGGACACCTCTCCTACGAGCAGTACTTC. This encodes CASSFTGHLSYEQYF.

This clonotype was counted at least ten times. The rearrangement links TRBV4-1 to TRBJ2-1; 10 bases align to TRBD2. V lost 1 base and J lost 10; bases outside the gene matches: 10. CDR3 length equals 16 residues. Germline lookup yields CDR1 MGHRA and CDR2 YSYEKL. For the CDR3, the DNA is TGCGCCAGCAGCCAAGTTCGAGGGACTAGCGAATGGGAGCAGTTCTTC. Translating it yields CASSQVRGTSEWEQFF.

This clonotype appeared many times. This sequence may be a read error, since a much larger clone differs from it by one base. The genes are TRBV5-4 and TRBJ2-3; TRBD2 agrees at 7 bases. V lost 4 bases to trimming and J lost 3 bases; unmatched junction nucleotides: 11. The CDR3 has 16 residues. The germline CDR1 and CDR2 sequences are SGHNT and YYREEE (reference sequence). The CDR3 loop reads CASSPLTGGATDTQYF. The CDR3 nucleotides are TGTGCCAGCAGCCCGCTAACGGGAGGTGCGACAGATACGCAGTATTTT.

This clonotype was recorded a few times. The chain recombines TRBV6-4 with TRBJ2-7, with D perhaps TRBD2 (5 bases). The V gene's germline CDR1 is MRHNA and CDR2 SNTAGT. The CDR3 totals 13 residues. Trimming left V 9 bases short and J 6 bases short, with 18 bases between. The CDR3 coding sequence is TGTGCCAGGGTTGTACGGGGATTCTTCGAGCAGTACTTC. Translating it yields CARVVRGFFEQYF.

This clonotype was seen more than once but under ten times. The J gene is TRBJ2-5, the V gene TRBV7-9, with 7 bases matching TRBD1. In germline, CDR1 is SEHNR, CDR2 FQNEAQ (reference sequence). The CDR3 contains 15 residues. V gave up 5 bases and J gave up 4 bases; unmatched junction bases: 10. As DNA, the CDR3 is TGTGCCAGCAGCACCCAGGGGGATGGTGGAGAGACCCAGTACTTC. Its translation is CASSTQGDGGETQYF.

This clonotype was seen repeatedly, ten times or more. V usage is TRBV6-1 and J usage is TRBJ2-3; D is uncertain. The V gene lost 6 bases and the J gene lost 1 base, with 11 bases spanning the gap. Germline loops: CDR1 MNHNS, CDR2 SASEGT. This CDR3 is built from 14 residues. Here the CDR3 reads CASSKTPGTDTQYF. As DNA, the CDR3 is TGTGCCAGCAGCAAAACCCCGGGCACAGATACGCAGTATTTT.

This clonotype was picked up many times. The chain recombines TRBV7-9 with TRBJ1-4; 10 bases fit TRBD1. This CDR3 is built from 15 residues. V dropped 5 bases and J dropped 8; count of bases not matched to a gene: 8. Per the germline V gene, CDR1 is SEHNR and CDR2 is FQNEAQ (reference sequence). The CDR3 sequence: CASSLRTGGDEKLFF. The DNA for the CDR3 is TGTGCCAGCAGCCTAAGGACAGGGGGTGACGAAAAACTGTTTTTT.

This clonotype was picked up many times. The chain carries TRBV5-1 and TRBJ2-4; TRBD2 matches 9 bases. This CDR3 spans 16 amino acids. The J segment lost 5 bases and the V segment lost 2 bases, leaving 8 bases of the junction unmatched. Germline V CDR1 and CDR2: SGHRS, YFSETQ. The CDR3 DNA is TGCGCCAGCAGCTTAGGTGGCGGGAGGGTTCAAAACATTCAGTACTTC. This translates into CASSLGGGRVQNIQYF.

This clonotype was seen ten or more times. This rearrangement joins TRBV11-2 to TRBJ2-1, with D uncertain. This CDR3 contains 13 residues. V shed 5 bases and J shed 5 bases, with 10 bases lying between them. Germline lookup yields CDR1 SGHAT and CDR2 FQNNGV. CDR3 sequence reads: CASSPDANNEQFF. CDR3 DNA sequence: TGTGCCAGCAGCCCAGATGCGAACAATGAGCAGTTCTTC.

This clonotype appeared many times. The V call is TRBV6-2 or TRBV6-3, the J call TRBJ2-6; the D gene is possibly TRBD1 (5 bases). This CDR3 contains 17 residues. Germline V gene lookup returns CDR1 MNHEY and CDR2 SVGEGT. V lost 5 bases to trimming and J lost 4 bases, with 18 bases between them. In DNA, the CDR3 is TGTGCCAGCAGTCAAACCCCAGGGCTCCCCGGGGCCAACGTCCTGACTTTC. It translates to CASSQTPGLPGANVLTF.

The gene calls are TRBV6-2 or TRBV6-3 and TRBJ1-5; no definite D call. This CDR3 spans 13 amino acids. V lost 2 bases, J lost 1 base, and 3 bases lay in between. Germline CDR1 MNHEY, CDR2 SVGEGT. CDR3 sequence: CASSYMSNQPQHF. DNA of the CDR3: TGTGCCAGCAGTTACATGAGCAATCAGCCCCAGCATTTT.

This clonotype was counted many times. This chain connects TRBV19 to TRBJ2-5; TRBD1 aligns across 10 bases. This CDR3 has 17 residues. Germline V gene data show CDR1 as LNHDA and CDR2 as SQIVND (reference sequence). J gave up 4 bases and V 5 bases, and 13 bases lay outside the gene matches. CDR3 nucleotides: TGTGCCAGTAGTCCAAGCCCGGGACAGGGGATGGTAGAGACCCAGTACTTC. Translation: CASSPSPGQGMVETQYF.

In this sample, this clonotype turned up a few times. This sequence joins TRBV9 and TRBJ1-1; 10 positions match TRBD1. Germline CDR1 is SGDLS and CDR2 is YYNGEE. The V segment lost 4 bases and the J segment 2 bases; nucleotides outside the gene matches: 5. This CDR3 spans 15 amino acids. The CDR3 here is CASSTGTGANTEAFF. The CDR3 coding sequence is TGTGCCAGCAGCACGGGGACAGGGGCCAACACTGAAGCTTTCTTT. The full variable domain, completed using reference TRBV9 and TRBJ1-1, is DSGVTQTPKHLITATGQRVTLRCSPRSGDLSVYWYQQSLDQGLQFLIQYYNGEERAKGNILERFSAQQFPDLHSELNLSSLELGDSALYFCASSTGTGANTEAFFGQGTRLTVV.

At least ten counts were recorded for this clonotype. The V call is TRBV12-3 or TRBV12-4, the J call TRBJ2-6; D not certain. The CDR3 is made up of 16 amino acids. Trimming pared 0 bases from V and 0 bases from J, leaving 6 bases between. The CDR3 protein is CASSLASSSGANVLTF. The CDR3 bases are TGTGCCAGCAGTTTAGCATCCTCCTCTGGGGCCAACGTCCTGACTTTC.

The V gene is TRBV27, the J gene TRBJ1-1; possible D gene TRBD1, 5 bases. The V and J ends lost 6 bases and 3 bases respectively, with 17 bases between them. CDR1 and CDR2 (germline): MNHEY, SMNVEV (reference sequence). The CDR3 contains 15 residues. This CDR3 reads CASSPGKGRDTEAFF. The CDR3 DNA reads TGTGCCAGCAGCCCGGGAAAGGGGCGAGACACTGAAGCTTTCTTT.

In its sample, this clonotype was seen a few times. The CDR3 sequence: CASSRKNTEAFF. CDR3 in DNA: TGTGCCAGCAGCCGCAAGAACACTGAAGCTTTCTTT. The V and J genes are TRBV3-1 and TRBJ1-1; D not certain. V was trimmed by 4 bases and J by 1 base, leaving 4 bases between them. The CDR3 loop spans 12 amino acids. Germline V gives CDR1 LGHDT, CDR2 YNNKEL (reference sequence).

This clonotype was detected many times. The gene calls are TRBV6-6 and TRBJ2-1, with 9 bases identical to TRBD1. CDR3 length: 13 residues. Germline-derived CDR1 and CDR2 are MNHNY and SVGAGI (reference sequence). J gave up 9 bases and V 6 bases, and 6 bases lay outside the gene matches. CDR3 region: CASSRETGGEQFF. The CDR3 region has the DNA TGTGCCAGCAGCCGAGAGACAGGGGGTGAGCAGTTCTTC.

This clonotype was detected many times. The V and J genes are TRBV20-1 and TRBJ2-3, with unresolved D. The ends were cut back, 3 bases at V and 0 bases at J, with 7 bases in the middle. CDR3 length: 13 amino acids. The germline gives CDR1 DFQATT, CDR2 SNEGSKA (reference sequence). CDR3 in amino acids: CSASLFSTDTQYF. The DNA of the CDR3 is TGCAGTGCTAGCTTGTTTAGCACAGATACGCAGTATTTT.

The chain joins TRBV20-1 to TRBJ1-1, with 7 nucleotides matching TRBD1. CDR3 length: 13 residues. Per the germline V gene, CDR1 is DFQATT and CDR2 is SNEGSKA (reference sequence). Trimming took 3 bases from V and 4 from J; bases not matched to a gene: 5. The CDR3 spells CSASDRVFTEAFF. CDR3 in DNA: TGCAGTGCTAGTGACAGGGTATTCACTGAAGCTTTCTTT.

This clonotype was counted many times. The chain couples TRBV12-3 or TRBV12-4 to TRBJ2-7, with 7 bases fitting TRBD2. Trimming took 7 bases from V and 1 from J; bases not matched to a gene: 13. This CDR3 is 16 amino acids long. CDR3 DNA sequence: TGTGCCAGCACCCCGGATGTGGGGGAGGGATCCTACGAGCAGTACTTC. This encodes CASTPDVGEGSYEQYF.

This clonotype was seen repeatedly, ten times or more. The chain has TRBV5-6 and TRBJ1-2; perhaps TRBD1 as D (6 bases). V was clipped by 1 base and J by 3 bases, with 13 bases between them. This CDR3 has 15 amino acids. In germline, CDR1 is SGHDT, CDR2 YYEEEE. Here the CDR3 DNA reads TGTGCCAGCAGCTTGTCAGGGGTTTCCGACTATGGCTACACCTTC. Translating it yields CASSLSGVSDYGYTF.

This clonotype was seen at least ten times. The V and J genes are TRBV30 and TRBJ1-1; TRBD1 matches 10 bases. With V trimmed by 2 bases and J by 4 bases, 19 bases remained unmatched. The CDR3 runs 19 residues. Germline values: CDR1 GTSNPN, CDR2 SVGIG (reference sequence). The CDR3 protein is CAWSPLKSVRDRGGTEAFF. CDR3 DNA: TGTGCCTGGAGTCCCCTAAAGTCAGTCCGGGACAGGGGTGGCACTGAAGCTTTCTTT.

V is TRBV5-1 and J is TRBJ1-4, with D unclear. Germline CDR1 and CDR2: SGHRS and YFSETQ. This CDR3 comprises 14 residues. Trimming shortened V by 4 bases and J by 7 bases, and 14 bases separated the two germline ends. CDR3 region: CASSTGRGFEKLFF. The DNA of the CDR3 is TGCGCCAGCAGCACTGGAAGAGGTTTTGAAAAACTGTTTTTT.

This clonotype was seen many times. The V and J genes are TRBV20-1 and TRBJ2-1; D is possibly TRBD2 (5 bases). The CDR3 has 15 residues. The ends were cut back, 2 bases at V and 0 bases at J, with 11 bases in the middle. CDR1 and CDR2 from the germline V gene are DFQATT and SNEGSKA (reference sequence). CDR3 bases: TGCAGTGCTAGAAATTTCGGAGGCTCCTACAATGAGCAGTTCTTC. Encoded protein: CSARNFGGSYNEQFF.